The clone carrying this T cell receptor (beta chain) was seen just once. Antigen: not known. The TEMRA cells underwent FACS enrichment, while the CD8+ and CD4+ T cells underwent negative isolation. The data belong to a study of CD8 T cells in Susac syndrome. Whole-study findings and limits: In its TCR sequencing and HLA analysis, the study acknowledged that the number of individuals was relatively small.

The trim removed 0 bases at V and 12 bases at J, leaving 13 bases unmatched. Germline V gene lookup returns CDR1 KGHDR and CDR2 SFDVKD. The CDR3 consists of 18 residues. cDNA came from roughly 0.53 to 1 ug RNA primed by random hexamers. TCRdb ran MiXCR on the immunoSEQ multiplex PCR reads and lists one entry per CDR3 protein. The sample has over 150,000 distinct CDR3 sequences; around 95% are singletons. The chain is built from TRBV24-1 and TRBJ2-1; 13 nucleotides match TRBD2. This sequence originates from a human donor with Susac syndrome. Input material: CD4+ T cells from PBMCs. In nucleotides, the CDR3 is TGTGCCACCAGTGATTTGCCCCCGAGGACTAGCGGGGGTAGTGTGCAGTTCTTC. Amino acids: CATSDLPPRTSGGSVQFF.